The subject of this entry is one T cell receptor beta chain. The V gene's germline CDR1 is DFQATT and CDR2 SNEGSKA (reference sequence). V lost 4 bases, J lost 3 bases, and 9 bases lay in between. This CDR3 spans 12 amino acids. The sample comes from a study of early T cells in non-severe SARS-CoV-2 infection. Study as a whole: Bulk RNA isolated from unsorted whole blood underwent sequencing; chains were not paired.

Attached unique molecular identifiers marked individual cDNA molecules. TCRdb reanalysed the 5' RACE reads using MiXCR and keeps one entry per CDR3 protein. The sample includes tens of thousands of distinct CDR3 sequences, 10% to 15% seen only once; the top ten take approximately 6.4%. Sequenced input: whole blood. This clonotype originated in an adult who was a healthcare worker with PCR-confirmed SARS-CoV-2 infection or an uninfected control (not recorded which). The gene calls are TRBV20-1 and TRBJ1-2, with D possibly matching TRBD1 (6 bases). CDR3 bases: TGCAGTGCTATTGAGGGGGACTATGGCTACACCTTC. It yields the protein CSAIEGDYGYTF.